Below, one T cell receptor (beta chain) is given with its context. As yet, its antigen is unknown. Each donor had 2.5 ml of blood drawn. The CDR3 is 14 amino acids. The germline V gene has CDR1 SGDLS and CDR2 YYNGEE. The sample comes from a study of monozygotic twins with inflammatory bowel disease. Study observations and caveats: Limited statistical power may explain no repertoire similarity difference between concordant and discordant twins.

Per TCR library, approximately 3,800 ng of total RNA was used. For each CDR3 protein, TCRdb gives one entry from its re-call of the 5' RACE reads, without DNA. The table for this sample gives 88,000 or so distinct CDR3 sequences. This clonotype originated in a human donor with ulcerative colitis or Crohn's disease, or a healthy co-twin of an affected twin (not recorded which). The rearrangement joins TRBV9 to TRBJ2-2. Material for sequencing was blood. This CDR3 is CASSSRVNTGELFF.